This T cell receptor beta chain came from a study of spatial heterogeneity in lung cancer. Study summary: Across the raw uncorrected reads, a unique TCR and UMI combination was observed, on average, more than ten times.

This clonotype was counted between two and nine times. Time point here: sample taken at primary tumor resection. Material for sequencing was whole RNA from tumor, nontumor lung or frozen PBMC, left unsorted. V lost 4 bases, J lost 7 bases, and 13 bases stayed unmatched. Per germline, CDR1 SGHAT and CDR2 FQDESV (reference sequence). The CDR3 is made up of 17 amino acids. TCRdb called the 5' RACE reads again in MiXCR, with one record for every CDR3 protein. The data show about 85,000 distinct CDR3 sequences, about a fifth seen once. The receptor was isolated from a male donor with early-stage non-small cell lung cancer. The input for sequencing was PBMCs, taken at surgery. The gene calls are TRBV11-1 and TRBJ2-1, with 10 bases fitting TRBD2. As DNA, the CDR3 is TGTGCCAGCAGCTCACCACTCCTAGCGGGAGTGGGAAATGAGCAGTTCTTC. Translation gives CASSSPLLAGVGNEQFF. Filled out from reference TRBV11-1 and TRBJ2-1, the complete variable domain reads EAEVAQSPRYKITEKSQAVAFWCDPISGHATLYWYRQILGQGPELLVQFQDESVVDDSQLPKDRFSAERLKGVDSTLKIQPAELGDSAMYLCASSSPLLAGVGNEQFFGPGTRLTVL.